One and the same sample provided the 14 T cell receptor beta chains below, sequenced in a study of Graves' ophthalmopathy and Graves' hyperthyroidism. TCR beta CDR3 regions were amplified from RNA transcripts. HTBI-primed RT-PCR formed the first round, and a multiplex PCR formed the second. TCRdb passed the multiplex PCR reads through MiXCR, listing each CDR3 protein once. The profile shows roughly 1.1 million distinct CDR3 sequences, less than 45% of them singletons. The sample comprised peripheral blood or thyroid tissue (not recorded which). The receptors come from an adult man with Graves' hyperthyroidism.

V is TRBV4-1 and J is TRBJ1-6, with 9 bases aligning to TRBD1. Per germline, CDR1 MGHRA and CDR2 YSYEKL. This CDR3 comprises 17 residues. Unmatched junction bases numbered 2, after V lost 0 bases and J lost 2 bases. The DNA for the CDR3 is TGCGCCAGCAGCCAAGATGACAGGGGGACCTATAATTCACCCCTCCACTTT. This translates into CASSQDDRGTYNSPLHF.

This chain joins TRBV5-1 and TRBJ1-5, with D uncertain. The CDR3 runs 15 residues. Germline V lookup: CDR1 SGHRS, CDR2 YFSETQ. With 6 bases removed from V and 6 bases from J, the gap between germline ends came to 19 bases. DNA for the CDR3: TGCGCCAGCACTATTGGCCCAACCATTGGTCAGCCCCAGCATTTT. Protein: CASTIGPTIGQPQHF.

In its sample, this clonotype was seen many times. The chain recombines TRBV4-2 with TRBJ2-2; the D call may be TRBD1 or TRBD2 (5 bases each). The length of the CDR3 is 14 residues. Germline V gives CDR1 LGHNA, CDR2 YNFKEQ. With 5 bases removed from V and 7 bases from J, the gap between germline ends came to 14 bases. CDR3 region: CASSLGEIRGELFF. In nucleotides, the CDR3 is TGTGCCAGCAGCTTGGGGGAGATACGCGGGGAGCTGTTTTTT.

As regards this clonotype: No conserved phenylalanine or tryptophan is present at the end of the CDR3, so a read error is the likely explanation. No DNA is shown, since the ends of the CDR3 on it are uncertain; the CDR3 is the one TCRdb lists. The chain couples TRBV7-8 to TRBJ2-5. The CDR3 comprises 8 residues, both ends counted. Germline assignment: CDR1 SGHVS and CDR2 FQNEAQ. The CDR3 spells CASSLATT.

This clonotype has a count of ten or more. One end of the junction does not line up with germline, which may come from a read error. The chain joins TRBV5-1 to TRBJ1-2; weak D call: TRBD1 (6 bases). The CDR3 consists of 13 residues. Germline V gives CDR1 SGHRS, CDR2 YFSETQ. In DNA form, the CDR3 reads TGTGCCAGCAGCCTCGCGACAGGCTATGGCTACACCTTC. Translating it yields CASSLATGYGYTF.

Ten or more counts support this clonotype. V usage is TRBV29-1 and J usage is TRBJ2-7, with D possibly matching TRBD2 (5 bases). Trimming removed 4 bases at V and 3 bases at J, with 10 bases between. Germline-derived CDR1 and CDR2 are SQVTM and ANQGSEA. CDR3 length equals 12 residues. The CDR3 DNA sequence: TGCAGCGTTGGGCTAGCTGGCTACGAGCAGTACTTC. Translating it yields CSVGLAGYEQYF.

This chain joins TRBV19 and TRBJ2-6; TRBD2 is a possible D gene (6 bases). The CDR3 consists of 14 residues. CDR1 and CDR2 (germline): LNHDA, SQIVND (reference sequence). The V end was cut by 7 bases, the J end by 4 bases, with 11 bases between. The CDR3 protein is CASIRAGGANVLTF. The CDR3 region has the DNA TGTGCCAGTATCCGCGCGGGGGGGGCCAACGTCCTGACTTTC.

This rearrangement joins TRBV20-1 to TRBJ1-1; perhaps TRBD1 as D (5 bases). Germline assignment: CDR1 DFQATT and CDR2 SNEGSKA (reference sequence). Trimming left V 3 bases short and J 1 base short, with 9 bases between. This CDR3 has 13 residues. CDR3 DNA sequence: TGCAGTGCTAGGGGGGTGAAGAACACTGAAGCTTTCTTT. It codes for CSARGVKNTEAFF.

This clonotype was seen at least ten times. The chain is built from TRBV20-1 and TRBJ2-5, with D perhaps TRBD2 (7 bases). There are 13 residues in the CDR3. Germline V gene sequence: CDR1 DFQATT, CDR2 SNEGSKA (reference sequence). In nucleotides, the CDR3 is TGCAGCGCCCAACGGGGGGCAGAAGAGACCCAGTACTTC. Its protein is CSAQRGAEETQYF.

In this sample, this clonotype turned up once. Since a much larger clone is just one base distant, this may be a read error. The chain has TRBV6-5 and TRBJ1-5; 7 bases are a match to TRBD1. The ends lost 8 bases at V and 7 bases at J; junction bases unmatched: 8. The CDR3 contains 13 residues. CDR1 is MNHEY and CDR2 is SVGAGI in the germline V gene. For the CDR3, the DNA is TGTGCCAGCGCCCGGTACAGGGGACAGCCCCAGCATTTT. This translates into CASARYRGQPQHF.

This clonotype appeared many times. The rearrangement links TRBV6-5 to TRBJ2-7, with unresolved D. In germline, CDR1 is MNHEY, CDR2 SVGAGI. Trimming removed 10 bases from V and 3 bases from J, with 16 bases in between. The CDR3 is 13 amino acids. The CDR3 loop reads CANSDGDSYEQYF. The CDR3 region has the DNA TGTGCCAACTCTGATGGGGATAGCTACGAGCAGTACTTC.

The table lists this clonotype with a count of one. The rearrangement uses TRBV20-1 and TRBJ1-5; the D gene is possibly TRBD1 (5 bases). Germline lookup yields CDR1 DFQATT and CDR2 SNEGSKA (reference sequence). CDR3 length equals 16 residues. V lost 0 bases and J lost 1, with 13 bases in between. The CDR3 nucleotides are TGCAGTGCTAGAGAAGGAGCTTGGGACAGCAATCAGCCCCAGCATTTT. Residues: CSAREGAWDSNQPQHF.

The chain carries TRBV25-1 and TRBJ1-1; TRBD1 matches 8 bases. Germline-derived CDR1 and CDR2 are MGHDK and SYGVNS. This CDR3 spans 16 amino acids. Losses at the gene ends were 0 bases for V and 3 bases for J; bases not matched to a gene: 6. The CDR3, as DNA: TGTGCCAGCAGTGAATATTACAAGACAGGGGACACTGAAGCTTTCTTT. Translation gives CASSEYYKTGDTEAFF.

The chain carries TRBV3-1 and TRBJ1-3; D is possibly TRBD1 (6 bases). Germline CDR1 reads LGHDT; CDR2 reads YNNKEL (reference sequence). Trimming pared 4 bases from V and 2 bases from J, leaving 15 bases between. CDR3 size: 16 residues. CDR3 DNA: TGTGCCAGCAGCCCAACCACAGGGTTCCCTGGAAACACCATATATTTT. Translation: CASSPTTGFPGNTIYF.